The rows below give T cell receptor beta chains drawn from one sample of a study of cytomegalovirus exposure and HLA in healthy donors. Clones were read by immunoSEQ multiplex PCR, and TCRdb kept only the in-frame ones, dropping some. Of 130,000 to 150,000 clones in the sample, approximately 80% are singletons; the top ten hold about 3.2%. Sequencing was done on a sample of PBMCs. Every receptor here comes from a female donor in good health and CMV-seronegative. Each CDR3 is given with its conserved first and last residue. A D gene is named only where the DNA matches it firmly. Only some rows state a clone size, as once, few, many or a class for expanded clones.

>once|TRBV5-1|NA|14|TRBJ1-6
TGCGCCAGCAGCTTGGTGGGCGGGAATTCACCCCTCCACTTT
CASSLVGGNSPLHF
>once|TRBV27|TRBD1|14|TRBJ2-2
TGTGCCAGCAGTGGGACAGCCCACACCGGGGAGCTGTTTTTT
CASSGTAHTGELFF
>NA|TRBV14|NA|16|TRBJ1-1
TGTGCCAGCAGCCAAGACAGTGTATACCCAAACACTGAAGCTTTCTTT
CASSQDSVYPNTEAFF
>NA|TRBV5-1|NA|16|TRBJ2-7
TGCGCCAGCAGCTTGGGACCACCGGGACTTATTTACGAGCAGTACTTC
CASSLGPPGLIYEQYF
>NA|TRBV6-4|TRBD2|15|TRBJ2-1
TGTGCCAGCAGTGATAAAAGCGGGGGGACCGATGAGCAGTTCTTC
CASSDKSGGTDEQFF
>NA|TRBV5-1|NA|15|TRBJ2-2
TGCGCCAGCAGCTTGCTAGGGGGAAACACCGGGGAGCTGTTTTTT
CASSLLGGNTGELFF
>NA|TRBV30|NA|17|TRBJ1-2
TGTGCCTGGAGTGTAAGTGGTTGGGCCCACTTTAACTATGGCTACACCTTC
CAWSVSGWAHFNYGYTF
>NA|TRBV15|TRBD1|12|TRBJ1-2
TGTGCCACCAGTCCCGACAGGGGGCCCATCGCCTTC
CATSPDRGPIAF
>NA|TRBV5-1|TRBD1|13|TRBJ1-4
TGCGCCAGCGGCAGGGGGGATCAGGAAAAACTGTTTTTT
CASGRGDQEKLFF
>NA|TRBV27|TRBD1|16|TRBJ1-5
TGTGCCAGCAGTCCAGGTCGACAGGGAGGCAATCAGCCCCAGCATTTT
CASSPGRQGGNQPQHF
>NA|TRBV7-2|NA|13|TRBJ2-1
TGTGCCAGCAGCTTAGTCTTGGCGGCTGAGCAGTTCTTC
CASSLVLAAEQFF
>NA|TRBV29-1|TRBD1|18|TRBJ1-1
TGCAGCGTTCAAAAACCAGGGACAGGGGGACGGTTGAACACTGAAGCTTTCTTT
CSVQKPGTGGRLNTEAFF
>few|TRBV5-4|TRBD1|15|TRBJ1-4
TGTGCCAGCAGCGCCACAGGGGGCGCGCATGAAAAACTGTTTTTT
CASSATGGAHEKLFF
>NA|TRBV30|NA|14|TRBJ2-5
TGTGCCTGGAGTGTGGGCATAGACGGAGAGACCCAGTACTTC
CAWSVGIDGETQYF
>once|TRBV5-1|NA|14|TRBJ2-1
TGCGCCAGCAGCTTCAGCGGTGCCTACAATGAGCAGTTCTTC
CASSFSGAYNEQFF
>NA|TRBV28|NA|15|TRBJ2-1
TGTGCCAGCAGGCCGGACAGATCGTCCTACAATGAGCAGTTCTTC
CASRPDRSSYNEQFF
>NA|TRBV6-5|TRBD1|15|TRBJ2-7
TGTGCCAGCAGTTTCGGACAGGGGGCCTCCTACGAGCAGTACTTC
CASSFGQGASYEQYF
>NA|TRBV9|NA|15|TRBJ2-1
TGTGCCAGCAGCAAAGGGGCTAGCGCAGACAATGAGCAGTTCTTC
CASSKGASADNEQFF
>NA|TRBV7-9|TRBD2|17|TRBJ2-1
TGTGCCAGCAGCTTAGGGTTTAGCGGGCCCTCCTTCAATGAGCAGTTCTTC
CASSLGFSGPSFNEQFF
>NA|TRBV10-2|TRBD1|17|TRBJ2-6
TGCGCCAGCACCTCGGGACAGGGGCGCCCTGGGGCCAACGTCCTGACTTTC
CASTSGQGRPGANVLTF
>NA|TRBV28|NA|14|TRBJ1-1
TGTGCCAGCAGTTTTGGAGGGGGGGCCAGGAGAGCTTTCTTT
CASSFGGGARRAFF
>NA|TRBV2|TRBD1|13|TRBJ1-4
TGTGCCAGCAGTCCGACAGGGAGGGAAAAACTGTTTTTT
CASSPTGREKLFF
>NA|TRBV5-1|TRBD1|16|TRBJ2-2
TGCGCCAGCAGCTACCGGACAGGGTTGGTAGGCGGGGAGCTGTTTTTT
CASSYRTGLVGGELFF
>NA|TRBV27|NA|13|TRBJ1-2
TGTGCCAGCAGTTCCGTTGTCGGCTATGGCTACACCTTC
CASSSVVGYGYTF
>NA|TRBV29-1|NA|12|TRBJ2-5
TGCAGCGTTGAAGACAGGGCGGAGACCCAGTACTTC
CSVEDRAETQYF
>NA|TRBV27|TRBD2|17|TRBJ2-3
TGTGCCAGCAGTTCCCCACTAGCGGAGATGCGCACAGATACGCAGTATTTT
CASSSPLAEMRTDTQYF
>NA|TRBV4-1|TRBD1|18|TRBJ1-3
TGCGCCAGCAGCCAAGCATCCGGTACTACAGGGGCCGGAAACACCATATATTTT
CASSQASGTTGAGNTIYF
>NA|TRBV30|NA|14|TRBJ2-1
TGTGCCTGGGGCAGGGGCGTACGGGACAATGAGCAGTTCTTC
CAWGRGVRDNEQFF
>NA|TRBV5-6|TRBD1|16|TRBJ1-3
TGTGCCAGCAGCTTTTTCGACAGGGGGGCAGGAAACACCATATATTTT
CASSFFDRGAGNTIYF
>NA|TRBV5-1|TRBD2|16|TRBJ2-2
TGCGCCAGCAACCCCACGAGCGGGGGGTACTCCGGGGAGCTGTTTTTT
CASNPTSGGYSGELFF
>NA|TRBV28|NA|12|TRBJ1-2
TGTGCCACCGACTCGGCTGGTGATGGCTACACCTTC
CATDSAGDGYTF
>NA|TRBV28|NA|17|TRBJ1-3
TGTGCCAGCAGTTTCGGGGGGCTTCTCAGCTCTGGAAACACCATATATTTT
CASSFGGLLSSGNTIYF
>NA|TRBV7-8|NA|17|TRBJ1-2
TGTGCCAGCAGCTCAACCTATCCCTCAGGACTGAGAAAGGGCTACACCTTC
CASSSTYPSGLRKGYTF
>NA|TRBV10-3|TRBD2|15|TRBJ2-7
TGTGCCAATTCGGGACTAGCGGGAGCTGTGGACGAGCAGTACTTC
CANSGLAGAVDEQYF
>NA|TRBV27|NA|13|TRBJ1-1
TGTGCCAGCAGTCCCCCCTACGGCACTGAAGCTTTCTTT
CASSPPYGTEAFF
>NA|TRBV7-6|TRBD1|15|TRBJ1-5
TGTGCCAGCAGCTTAGGGGCAGGGGGAAATCAGCCCCAGCATTTT
CASSLGAGGNQPQHF
>few|TRBV2|NA|16|TRBJ2-7
TGTGCCAGCACAGCTTCGCGAGGGCGCTGGGGCTACGAGCAGTACTTC
CASTASRGRWGYEQYF
>NA|TRBV5-1|TRBD2|20|TRBJ2-1
TGCGCCAGCAGCTTGGCCTCGGGTCTAGCGGGGGGCGCGGGTTACAATGAGCAGTTCTTC
CASSLASGLAGGAGYNEQFF
>NA|TRBV4-3|NA|15|TRBJ1-2
TGCGCCAGCAGCCAAGACCAGGGCCTATGGAGTGGCTACACCTTC
CASSQDQGLWSGYTF
>NA|TRBV7-8|TRBD2|13|TRBJ2-7
TGTGCCAGCAGACTAGCGGGAGCTCGGGAGCAGTACTTC
CASRLAGAREQYF
>NA|TRBV11-3|TRBD1|16|TRBJ2-2
TGTGCCAGCAGCCGTACACAGGGGTCGAACACCGGGGAGCTGTTTTTT
CASSRTQGSNTGELFF
>NA|TRBV7-9|TRBD2|14|TRBJ2-7
TGTGCCAGCAGCTCAATCCGGGGGGCCTACGAGCAGTACTTC
CASSSIRGAYEQYF
>NA|TRBV29-1|NA|12|TRBJ1-2
TGCAGCGTGCTGGGGCCCGCCCGGGCCTACACCTTC
CSVLGPARAYTF
>NA|TRBV4-1|NA|16|TRBJ1-2
TGCGCCAGCAGCCAAGTATCCGGGGGATCCCCTCGAGGCTACACCTTC
CASSQVSGGSPRGYTF
>NA|TRBV9|TRBD1|15|TRBJ2-2
TGTGCCAGCAGCCCCACCGCGACAGGGGTTGGGGAGCTGTTTTTT
CASSPTATGVGELFF
>NA|TRBV4-1|NA|15|TRBJ2-1
TGCGCCAGCAGCCAAGATAGGGGGGGTTACAATGAGCAGTTCTTC
CASSQDRGGYNEQFF
>few|TRBV10-2|NA|11|TRBJ1-1
TGCGCCAGCAGGGGACATTCCGAAGCTTTCTTT
CASRGHSEAFF